The 9 T cell receptor beta chains below were found in one sample sequenced in a study of blood T cells in healthy people across ages. Alongside a J-beta primer mix, a sample-barcoded 5' primer served in a second PCR lasting about 6 to 11 cycles. One entry per CDR3 protein, called by TCRdb with MiXCR from the 5' RACE reads. The table shows roughly 1.9 million distinct CDR3 sequences, with more than 35% occurring only once. Sequenced input: blood. The source is a human donor in good health.

In this sample, this clonotype turned up a few times. The chain is built from TRBV13 and TRBJ1-1, with 8 bases lining up with TRBD1. Germline V gives CDR1 PRHDT, CDR2 FYEKMQ (reference sequence). Trimming removed 4 bases from V and 7 bases from J; junction bases left unmatched: 5. This CDR3 is built from 13 residues. CDR3 nucleotides: TGTGCCAGCAGCTCCCAGGGGGCCGGTGAAGCTTTCTTT. It codes for CASSSQGAGEAFF.

The chain has TRBV5-6 and TRBJ1-5, with 7 bases aligning to TRBD1. This CDR3 has 15 residues. Germline loops: CDR1 SGHDT, CDR2 YYEEEE. J gave up 5 bases and V 5 bases, and 10 bases lay outside the gene matches. The CDR3 bases are TGTGCCAGCAGTCTGGGGGCAGGGGGGTATCAGCCCCAGCATTTT. It is translated as CASSLGAGGYQPQHF.

This chain joins TRBV12-3 or TRBV12-4 and TRBJ2-7, with TRBD1 identical over 7 bases. The CDR3 is made up of 14 amino acids. V gave up 6 bases and J gave up 4 bases; unmatched junction bases: 9. The CDR3 bases are TGTGCCAGCAGGCGACAGGGCTCGCGTTACGAGCAGTACTTC. Encoded protein: CASRRQGSRYEQYF.

This chain links TRBV5-1 with TRBJ2-1, with no clear D. This CDR3 is 13 amino acids long. Germline CDR1 is SGHRS and CDR2 is YFSETQ. V gave up 4 bases and J gave up 6 bases, with 11 bases separating them. This CDR3 is CASSTHASNEQFF. The CDR3 DNA is TGCGCCAGCAGCACCCATGCGAGCAATGAGCAGTTCTTC.

The V gene is TRBV20-1, the J gene TRBJ2-1; TRBD2 agrees at 7 bases. CDR1 and CDR2 from the germline V gene are DFQATT and SNEGSKA (reference sequence). The CDR3 consists of 14 residues. J lost 6 bases, V lost 5 bases, and 10 bases had no gene match. The CDR3 sequence: CSAELGGIRNEQFF. The DNA of the CDR3 is TGCAGTGCTGAGTTGGGGGGGATTCGCAATGAGCAGTTCTTC.

As to this clonotype: A much larger clone sits a single nucleotide away, making a read error possible. This rearrangement joins TRBV5-1 to TRBJ1-2; TRBD1 might be the D (5 bases). Trimming pared 2 bases from V and 3 bases from J, leaving 11 bases between. The CDR3 is 14 amino acids. CDR1 SGHRS and CDR2 YFSETQ come from the germline V gene. DNA for the CDR3: TGCGCCAGCAGCTTACTAGACAGCGACTATGGCTACACCTTC. It is translated as CASSLLDSDYGYTF.

The rearrangement joins TRBV4-3 to TRBJ1-1; D ambiguous. The CDR3 consists of 14 residues. Trimming stripped 0 bases from V and 7 bases from J, with 12 bases between. Germline CDR1 LGHNA, CDR2 YSLEER. The CDR3 DNA follows: TGCGCCAGCAGCCAAGATGAGTTGAGAGTTGAAGCTTTCTTT. It codes for CASSQDELRVEAFF.

This clonotype has a handful of counts. This chain links TRBV6-2 or TRBV6-3 with TRBJ1-1; TRBD1 might be the D (5 bases). Per germline, CDR1 MNHEY and CDR2 SVGEGT. Trimming shortened V by 8 bases and J by 3 bases, and 16 bases separated the two germline ends. The CDR3 loop spans 14 amino acids. CDR3: CASHETDGDTEAFF. The CDR3 region has the DNA TGTGCCAGCCACGAGACAGACGGGGACACTGAAGCTTTCTTT.

This rearrangement joins TRBV4-1 to TRBJ1-2, with unresolved D. CDR3 length equals 17 residues. Trimming removed 0 bases at V and 8 bases at J, with 22 bases between. Germline assignment: CDR1 MGHRA and CDR2 YSYEKL. The CDR3 loop reads CASSQDSGDGGLWGYTF. DNA of the CDR3: TGCGCCAGCAGCCAAGATTCGGGAGACGGTGGACTGTGGGGCTACACCTTC.